These 21 T cell receptor beta chains originate from one sample sequenced in a study of T cells in localized non-small cell lung cancer (dated by TCRdb to 2018 to 2020). The method behind the library was the immunoSEQ multiplex PCR assay. Imported from immuneACCESS, the table was reduced by TCRdb to in-frame sequences with V and J called. These copies leave out some clones; in studies compared against another copy, an unresolved V gene accounts for under half, and the cause of the remainder is not known. The sample contains about 35,000 clones, less than 95% of them found a single time. Approximately 12% of the sample lies in the top ten. The sequencing here drew on peripheral blood mononuclear cells, taken before any cancer treatment. The receptors here all came from a female donor older than 55 with stage II lung adenocarcinoma.

The gene calls are TRBV7-2 and TRBJ2-3; D unclear. The CDR3 is 15 residues long. Trimming took off 3 bases at V and 2 bases at J, with 12 bases between the two ends. Germline-derived CDR1 and CDR2 are SGHTA and FQGNSA. The CDR3 bases are TGTGCCAGCAGCTTCACTGGAGCGAACACAGATACGCAGTATTTT. It specifies CASSFTGANTDTQYF.

This clone was counted between two and nine times. V and J are TRBV11-2 and TRBJ1-5; possible D gene TRBD1, 5 bases. V gave up 1 base and J gave up 6 bases, with 13 bases separating them. The germline V gene has CDR1 SGHAT and CDR2 FQNNGV. The CDR3 totals 15 residues. The CDR3 nucleotides are TGTGCCAGCAGCTTAGGAGGTAGGGGAGGTCAGCCCCAGCATTTT. Translated: CASSLGGRGGQPQHF.

The CDR3 is CASSLSAGGEQYF. The CDR3 DNA follows: TGTGCCAGCAGCTTATCGGCCGGGGGCGAGCAGTACTTC. The chain couples TRBV11-3 to TRBJ2-7; D possibly corresponds to TRBD2 (6 bases). The germline V gene encodes CDR1 SGHNT and CDR2 YENEEA. Trimming took 2 bases from V and 6 from J, leaving 11 bases between them. This CDR3 has 13 amino acids.

The rearrangement joins TRBV7-9 to TRBJ1-2; D gene uncertain. Between the trimmed V and J ends, which lost 3 bases and 2 bases, there was a span of 13 bases. Germline CDR1 and CDR2: SEHNR and FQNEAQ (reference sequence). CDR3 length equals 15 residues. DNA for the CDR3: TGTGCCAGCAGCTTTTACTCCGACGGAAACTATGGCTACACCTTC. It yields the protein CASSFYSDGNYGYTF.

The chain links TRBV7-9 to TRBJ2-5; the match to TRBD1 covers 9 bases. The germline gives CDR1 SEHNR, CDR2 FQNEAQ (reference sequence). This CDR3 is 14 amino acids long. Trimming removed 5 bases from V and 4 bases from J; junction bases left unmatched: 5. The CDR3 nucleotides are TGTGCCAGCAGCCCGGACAGGGGCCGAGAGACCCAGTACTTC. Protein product: CASSPDRGRETQYF.

This rearrangement joins TRBV9 to TRBJ1-2, with D possibly matching TRBD1 (6 bases). Germline V lookup: CDR1 SGDLS, CDR2 YYNGEE. With 4 bases removed from V and 4 bases from J, the gap between germline ends came to 14 bases. This CDR3 is built from 14 residues. The CDR3 protein is CASSLSRGGYGYTF. The DNA for the CDR3 is TGTGCCAGCAGCCTCTCAAGAGGGGGCTATGGCTACACCTTC.

The V call is TRBV5-1, the J call TRBJ2-7; D call uncertain. Per the germline V gene, CDR1 is SGHRS and CDR2 is YFSETQ. Trimming pared 4 bases from V and 6 bases from J, leaving 17 bases between. This CDR3 has 14 amino acids. The CDR3 sequence: CASSAGTAQVEQYF. CDR3 nucleotides: TGCGCCAGCAGCGCCGGCACGGCGCAAGTCGAGCAGTACTTC.

V and J are TRBV5-1 and TRBJ2-1; perhaps TRBD1 as D (6 bases). Per the germline V gene, CDR1 is SGHRS and CDR2 is YFSETQ. V lost 1 base to trimming and J lost 7 bases, with 12 bases between them. The CDR3 spans 14 residues. Here the CDR3 reads CASSLWGPGNEQFF. CDR3 nucleotide sequence: TGCGCCAGCAGCTTGTGGGGGCCCGGTAATGAGCAGTTCTTC.

The chain recombines TRBV9 with TRBJ1-1; D is unclear. The CDR3 covers 14 residues. From germline, CDR1 is SGDLS and CDR2 YYNGEE. The V and J ends lost 4 bases and 1 base respectively, with 11 bases between them. The CDR3 DNA is TGTGCCAGCAGCCGCATGCAGGAGAACACTGAAGCTTTCTTT. Translating it yields CASSRMQENTEAFF.

V gene TRBV27 combines with J gene TRBJ1-2, with D possibly being TRBD1 (5 bases). CDR1 and CDR2 from the germline V gene are MNHEY and SMNVEV (reference sequence). This CDR3 is 14 amino acids long. Deletions cut 2 bases from V and 1 base from J, with 8 bases between. CDR3 nucleotides: TGTGCCAGCAGTTTAACCCAGGGTAACTATGGCTACACCTTC. Translated: CASSLTQGNYGYTF.

This chain joins TRBV28 and TRBJ1-3, with no clear D. The V gene lost 10 bases and the J gene lost 6 bases, with 10 bases spanning the gap. This CDR3 contains 11 residues. Germline V CDR1 and CDR2: MDHEN, SYDVKM. The CDR3 spells CATSSLNTIYF. CDR3 sequence (DNA): TGTGCCACCTCATCCCTAAACACCATATATTTT.

This clone was seen once. The junction differs from germline at one of its ends, possibly a read error. The chain employs TRBV28 and TRBJ1-2; 11 positions match TRBD1. This CDR3 is built from 13 residues. CDR1 and CDR2 (germline): MDHEN, SYDVKM. CDR3 nucleotide sequence: TGTGCCAGCAGGGAGGGGACAGGGGGGATACGCAACTTC. Residues: CASREGTGGIRNF.

The gene calls are TRBV5-4 and TRBJ1-1; 7 nucleotides line up with TRBD1. J gave up 0 bases and V 2 bases, and 16 bases lay outside the gene matches. Germline loops: CDR1 SGHNT, CDR2 YYREEE (reference sequence). This CDR3 comprises 19 residues. CDR3: CASSFYTGAVPPVNTEAFF. CDR3 coding DNA: TGTGCCAGCAGCTTTTATACAGGGGCAGTCCCCCCCGTGAACACTGAAGCTTTCTTT.

The rearrangement links TRBV28 to TRBJ2-3; 9 nucleotides match TRBD1. The length of the CDR3 is 15 residues. The germline V gene has CDR1 MDHEN and CDR2 SYDVKM. V dropped 5 bases and J dropped 12; count of bases not matched to a gene: 15. CDR3 bases: TGTGCCAGCAGTCCCACTCTTCCGGGACAGGGCGTTCAGTATTTT. As protein: CASSPTLPGQGVQYF.

This chain links TRBV28 with TRBJ2-1; a possible D gene is TRBD1 (5 bases). CDR1 is MDHEN, CDR2 SYDVKM, per germline. The CDR3 spans 15 residues. Trimming shortened V by 5 bases and J by 4 bases, and 15 bases separated the two germline ends. This chain's CDR3 is CASSKPPREYNEQFF. CDR3 sequence (DNA): TGTGCCAGCAGTAAGCCCCCCAGGGAATACAATGAGCAGTTCTTC.

The CDR3 sequence: CASSTKPGQGAHSYGYTF. CDR3 DNA sequence: TGCGCCAGCAGCACCAAACCGGGACAGGGGGCGCATAGCTATGGCTACACCTTC. The V call is TRBV5-1, the J call TRBJ1-2, with 12 bases identical to TRBD1. Trimming at V came to 4 bases and at J to 4 bases, leaving 14 bases not matched to a gene. Per the germline V gene, CDR1 is SGHRS and CDR2 is YFSETQ. The CDR3 sequence is 18 residues long.

V and J are TRBV2 and TRBJ1-5, with D unclear. The CDR3 is 14 residues long. Germline V gives CDR1 SNHLY, CDR2 FYNNEI. V was shortened by 7 bases and J by 0 bases, with 10 bases between the two germline ends. The DNA of the CDR3 is TGTGCCAGCACCCAAGGAGTTAGCAATCAGCCCCAGCATTTT. It specifies CASTQGVSNQPQHF.

The CDR3 DNA reads TGTGCCAGTAGGTATGCTCACGGTTCATTTGAAGCTTTCTTT. This gives the protein CASRYAHGSFEAFF. The V call is TRBV19, the J call TRBJ1-1; D unclear. This CDR3 contains 14 residues. V lost 6 bases and J lost 7, with 18 bases in between. Germline V gene lookup returns CDR1 LNHDA and CDR2 SQIVND (reference sequence).

The genes are TRBV7-9 and TRBJ1-5; D uncertain. The CDR3 covers 14 residues. Germline V gene sequence: CDR1 SEHNR, CDR2 FQNEAQ (reference sequence). V was trimmed by 4 bases and J by 2 bases, leaving 9 bases between them. In nucleotides, the CDR3 is TGTGCCAGCAGCTGGGGAGAGGGCAATCAGCCCCAGCATTTT. It translates to CASSWGEGNQPQHF.

V usage is TRBV11-2 and J usage is TRBJ2-7; D remains ambiguous. The CDR3 contains 13 residues. V lost 1 base and J lost 2, with 6 bases in between. Per germline, CDR1 SGHAT and CDR2 FQNNGV. CDR3 sequence: CASSLGITYEQYF. The CDR3 DNA reads as TGTGCCAGCAGCTTAGGCATAACCTACGAGCAGTACTTC.

The chain links TRBV19 to TRBJ1-2; D may be TRBD1 (6 bases). The germline gives CDR1 LNHDA, CDR2 SQIVND (reference sequence). The CDR3 is 16 residues long. The ends were cut back, 2 bases at V and 2 bases at J, with 15 bases in the middle. The CDR3 here is CASSINWQGKNYGYTF. The CDR3 DNA follows: TGTGCCAGTAGTATAAATTGGCAGGGGAAGAACTATGGCTACACCTTC.